The next 5 T cell receptor beta chains were all read from a single sample in a study of OX40 agonist ivuxolimab in advanced cancers. Profiling relied on immunoSEQ multiplex PCR, and the TCRdb table lists in-frame clones only, not all of them. Of tens of thousands of clones in the sample, around nine tenths were seen once. The sequenced sample was CD4+ or CD8+ T cells sorted from blood, obtained in a trial of the OX40 agonist ivuxolimab. These receptors were obtained from an adult with an advanced solid tumor such as melanoma, head and neck, liver or kidney cancer.

V gene TRBV5-6 combines with J gene TRBJ1-2, with TRBD1 as a possible D gene (6 bases). Germline CDR1 reads SGHDT; CDR2 reads YYEEEE. With 5 bases removed from V and 8 bases from J, the gap between germline ends came to 16 bases. The CDR3 sequence is 13 residues long. DNA for the CDR3: TGTGCCAGCAGGGCCGGGGGCCAAGGGGGCTACACCTTC. Amino acid sequence: CASRAGGQGGYTF.

The CDR3 loop reads CASSLYTGPSSGNTIYF. In nucleotides, the CDR3 is TGTGCCAGCAGTTTATATACAGGACCCAGCTCTGGAAACACCATATATTTT. The gene calls are TRBV28 and TRBJ1-3; D is perhaps TRBD1 (5 bases). CDR1 is MDHEN and CDR2 is SYDVKM in the germline V gene. The V gene lost 1 base and the J gene lost 0 bases, with 13 bases spanning the gap. The length of the CDR3 is 17 residues.

The V and J genes are TRBV7-5 and TRBJ1-6. TRBV7-5 is listed as a pseudogene. The CDR3 runs 14 residues. The CDR3 is CASRLTGEGSPLHF. The CDR3 bases are TGTGCCAGCAGACTGACCGGGGAAGGATCACCCCTCCACTTT.

The chain has TRBV27 and TRBJ1-5, with a tentative D call TRBD1 (6 bases). In germline, CDR1 is MNHEY, CDR2 SMNVEV (reference sequence). This CDR3 comprises 13 residues. The ends were cut back, 4 bases at V and 6 bases at J, with 10 bases in the middle. The CDR3 bases are TGTGCCAGCAGTTGGGGGGCTAGTCAGCCCCAGCATTTT. This translates into CASSWGASQPQHF.

This clone appeared a single time. The V gene is TRBV7-9, the J gene TRBJ2-1, with 9 bases fitting TRBD2. Per germline, CDR1 SEHNR and CDR2 FQNEAQ (reference sequence). The junction had 10 bases not matched to a gene; V was cut back by 4 bases and J by 6 bases. This CDR3 has 16 amino acids. CDR3 nucleotide sequence: TGTGCCAGCAGCTGGATGGGCGGGGGGGTCCCCAATGAGCAGTTCTTC. Protein sequence: CASSWMGGGVPNEQFF.